A selection of T cell receptor beta chains follows, all from one sample in a study of human T cells and chemical hapten exposure. TCRdb re-analysed the RACE reads in MiXCR, keeping a single row per CDR3 protein. In the table there are approximately 400,000 distinct CDR3 sequences, about 4.4% of which are singletons. The input for sequencing was whole blood, taken in connection with sensitization to the hapten diphenylcyclopropenone (DPC). These receptors were taken from a woman aged 50 to 65 with alopecia areata. Some clones in this sample may be carry-over from other donors' samples. CDR3s leave out the opening cysteine and the closing phenylalanine or tryptophan.

v_call cdr3_aa
TRBV29-1 SVDPRGIYNEQF
TRBV27 ASSLTGSIAETQY
TRBV2 ASSGGGRGEKLF
TRBV20-1 SARPAKGGFGEQY
TRBV3-1 ASSQGPTEQF
TRBV7-9 ASSLNGGMGTDTQY
TRBV28 ASRDGQWKNIQY
TRBV7-9 ASSRTSSGTGELF
TRBV3-1 ASSERVPGNTIY
TRBV27 ASKGDNYGYT
TRBV5-1 ASSPRQGPYEQY
TRBV18 ASSSQGYNSPLH
TRBV27 ASSLYAVGGNTEAF
TRBV7-6 ASSQIINEQF
TRBV5-1 ASSLAGTPTPETQY
TRBV7-9 ASSPPTTKNIQY
TRBV11-2 ASSPGPKGTDTQY
TRBV7-2 ASSSPWNWTDTQY
TRBV7-9 ASSLPGQGINEQF
TRBV20-1 SARERTPDLHSPLH